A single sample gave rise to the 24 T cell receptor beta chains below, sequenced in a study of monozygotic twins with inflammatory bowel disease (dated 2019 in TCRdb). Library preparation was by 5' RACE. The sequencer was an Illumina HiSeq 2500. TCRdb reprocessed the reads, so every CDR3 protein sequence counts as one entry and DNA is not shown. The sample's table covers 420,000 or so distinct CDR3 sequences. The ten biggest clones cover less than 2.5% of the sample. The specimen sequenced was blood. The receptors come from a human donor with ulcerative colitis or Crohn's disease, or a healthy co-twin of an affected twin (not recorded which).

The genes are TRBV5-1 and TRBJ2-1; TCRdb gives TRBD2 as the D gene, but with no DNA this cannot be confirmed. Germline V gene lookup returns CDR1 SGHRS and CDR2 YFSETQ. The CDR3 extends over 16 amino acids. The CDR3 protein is CASSPIGGAFKNEQFF.

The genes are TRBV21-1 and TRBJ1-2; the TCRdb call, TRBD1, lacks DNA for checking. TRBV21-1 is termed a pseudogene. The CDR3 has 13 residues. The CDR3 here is CASSGRSGVGYTF.

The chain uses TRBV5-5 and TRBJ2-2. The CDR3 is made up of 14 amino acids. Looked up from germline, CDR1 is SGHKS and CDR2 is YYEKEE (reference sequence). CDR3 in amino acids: CASSSEVNTGELFF.

The CDR3 region is CATSRVEKVYEQYF. The chain combines TRBV15 with TRBJ2-7. The CDR3 runs to 14 residues. Germline CDR1 reads LNHNV; CDR2 reads YYDKDF (reference sequence).

The CDR3: CASSLGTSGTQYF. The chain combines TRBV5-1 with TRBJ2-5; TCRdb gives TRBD2 as the D gene, but with no DNA this cannot be confirmed. The CDR3 runs 13 residues. Germline CDR1 SGHRS, CDR2 YFSETQ.

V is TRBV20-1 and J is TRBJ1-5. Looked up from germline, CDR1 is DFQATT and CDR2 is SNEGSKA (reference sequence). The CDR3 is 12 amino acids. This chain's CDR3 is CSAMPGDQPQHF.

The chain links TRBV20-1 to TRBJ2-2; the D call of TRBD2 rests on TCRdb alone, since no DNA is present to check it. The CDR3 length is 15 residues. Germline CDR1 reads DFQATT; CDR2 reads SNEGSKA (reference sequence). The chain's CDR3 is CSAWGPSSGTGELFF.

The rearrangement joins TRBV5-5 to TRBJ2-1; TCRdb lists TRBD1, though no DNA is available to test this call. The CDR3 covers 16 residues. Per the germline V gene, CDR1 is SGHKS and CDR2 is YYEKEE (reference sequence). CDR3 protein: CASSLGTGRSYNEQFF.

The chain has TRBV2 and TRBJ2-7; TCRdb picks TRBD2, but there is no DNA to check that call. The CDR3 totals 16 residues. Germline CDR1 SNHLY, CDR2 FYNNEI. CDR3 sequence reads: CASSGTSGRGWYEQYF.

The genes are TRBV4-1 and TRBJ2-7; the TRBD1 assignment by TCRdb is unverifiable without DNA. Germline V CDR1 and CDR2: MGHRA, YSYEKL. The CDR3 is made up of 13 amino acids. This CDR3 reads CASSTYRGLEQYF.

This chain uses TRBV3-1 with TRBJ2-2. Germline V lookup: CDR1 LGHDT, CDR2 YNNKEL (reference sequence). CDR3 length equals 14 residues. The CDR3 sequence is CASSQDPYTRELFF.

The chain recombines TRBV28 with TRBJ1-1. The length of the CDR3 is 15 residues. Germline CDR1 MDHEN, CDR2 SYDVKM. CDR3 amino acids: CASSPRTVPNTEAFF.

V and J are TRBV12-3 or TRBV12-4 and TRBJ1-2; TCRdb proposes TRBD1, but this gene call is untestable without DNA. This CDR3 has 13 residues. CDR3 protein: CASSLQGFNGYTF.

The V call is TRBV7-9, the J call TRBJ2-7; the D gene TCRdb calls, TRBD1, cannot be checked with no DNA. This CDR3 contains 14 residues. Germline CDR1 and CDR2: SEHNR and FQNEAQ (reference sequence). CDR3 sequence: CASSLTGPNYEQYF. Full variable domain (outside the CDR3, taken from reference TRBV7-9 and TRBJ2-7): DTGVSQNPRHKITKRGQNVTFRCDPISEHNRLYWYRQTLGQGPEFLTYFQNEAQLEKSRLLSDRFSAERPKGSFSTLEIQRTEQGDSAMYLCASSLTGPNYEQYFGPGTRLTVT.

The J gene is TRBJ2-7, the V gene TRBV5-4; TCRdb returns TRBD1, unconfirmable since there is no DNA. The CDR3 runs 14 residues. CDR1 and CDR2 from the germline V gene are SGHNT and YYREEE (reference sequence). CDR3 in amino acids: CASSPVTGIEEQYF.

The CDR3 here is CASSSTGVSLYEQYF. This chain joins TRBV6-5 and TRBJ2-7; absent DNA, TCRdb's TRBD1 call cannot be checked. This CDR3 comprises 15 residues. Germline loops: CDR1 MNHEY, CDR2 SVGAGI.

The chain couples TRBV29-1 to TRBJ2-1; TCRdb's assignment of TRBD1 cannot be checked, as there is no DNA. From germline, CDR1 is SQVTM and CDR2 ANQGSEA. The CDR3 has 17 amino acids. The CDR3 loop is CSVVQRGGRRGYNEQFF.

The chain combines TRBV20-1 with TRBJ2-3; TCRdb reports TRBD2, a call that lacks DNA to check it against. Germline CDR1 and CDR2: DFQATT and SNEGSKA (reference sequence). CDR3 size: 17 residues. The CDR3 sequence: CSAFRGGLRSITDTQYF.

CDR3 sequence reads: CSARKVGVSPLHF. The gene calls are TRBV20-1 and TRBJ1-6; the D call of TRBD1 rests on TCRdb alone, since no DNA is present to check it. The germline gives CDR1 DFQATT, CDR2 SNEGSKA (reference sequence). This CDR3 is built from 13 residues.

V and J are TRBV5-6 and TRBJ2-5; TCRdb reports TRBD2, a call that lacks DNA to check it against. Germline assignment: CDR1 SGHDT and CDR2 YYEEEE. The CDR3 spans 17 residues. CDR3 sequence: CASSPRRLAGGFETQYF.

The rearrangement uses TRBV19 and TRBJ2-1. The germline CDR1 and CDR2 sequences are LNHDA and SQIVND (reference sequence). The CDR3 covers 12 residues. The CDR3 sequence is CASRHSNNEQFF.

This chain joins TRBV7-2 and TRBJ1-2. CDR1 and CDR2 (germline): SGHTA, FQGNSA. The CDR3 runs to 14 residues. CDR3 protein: CASSLEGGLPGYTF.

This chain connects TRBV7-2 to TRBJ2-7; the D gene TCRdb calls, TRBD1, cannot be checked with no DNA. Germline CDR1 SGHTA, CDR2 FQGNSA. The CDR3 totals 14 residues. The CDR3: CASSLGGQFYEQYF.

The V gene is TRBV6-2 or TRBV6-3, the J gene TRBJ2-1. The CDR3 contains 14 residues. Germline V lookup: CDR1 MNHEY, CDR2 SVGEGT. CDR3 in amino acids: CASSYNADYNEQFF.